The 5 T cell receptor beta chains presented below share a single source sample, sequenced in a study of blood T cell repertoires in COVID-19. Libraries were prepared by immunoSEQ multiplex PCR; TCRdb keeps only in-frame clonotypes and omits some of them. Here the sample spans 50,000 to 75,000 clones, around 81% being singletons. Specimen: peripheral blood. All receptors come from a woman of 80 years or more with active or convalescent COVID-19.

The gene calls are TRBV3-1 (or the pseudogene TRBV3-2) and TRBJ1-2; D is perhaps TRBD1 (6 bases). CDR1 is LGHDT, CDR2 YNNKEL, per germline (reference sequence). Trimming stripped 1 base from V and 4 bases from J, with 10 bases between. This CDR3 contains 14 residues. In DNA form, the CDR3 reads TGTGCCAGCAGCCAAGCCCGGACAGTCTATGGCTACACCTTC. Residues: CASSQARTVYGYTF.

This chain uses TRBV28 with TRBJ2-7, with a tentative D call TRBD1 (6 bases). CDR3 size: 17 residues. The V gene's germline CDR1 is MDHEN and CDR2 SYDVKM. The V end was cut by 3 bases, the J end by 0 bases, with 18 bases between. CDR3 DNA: TGTGCCAGCAGTTTCGCTCTTTGGGACACCAGCTCCTACGAGCAGTACTTC. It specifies CASSFALWDTSSYEQYF.

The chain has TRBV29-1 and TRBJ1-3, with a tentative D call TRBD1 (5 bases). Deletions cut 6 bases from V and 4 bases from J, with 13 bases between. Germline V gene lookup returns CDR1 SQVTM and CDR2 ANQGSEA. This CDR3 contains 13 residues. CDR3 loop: CSVETADGNTIYF. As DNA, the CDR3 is TGCAGCGTAGAGACAGCTGACGGAAACACCATATATTTT.

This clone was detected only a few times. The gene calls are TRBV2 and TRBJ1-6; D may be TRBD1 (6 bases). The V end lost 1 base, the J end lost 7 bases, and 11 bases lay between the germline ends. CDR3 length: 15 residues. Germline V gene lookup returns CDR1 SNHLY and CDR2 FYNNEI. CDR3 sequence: CASSEGTGLNSPLHF. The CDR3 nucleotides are TGTGCCAGCAGTGAAGGAACAGGGTTAAATTCACCCCTCCACTTT.

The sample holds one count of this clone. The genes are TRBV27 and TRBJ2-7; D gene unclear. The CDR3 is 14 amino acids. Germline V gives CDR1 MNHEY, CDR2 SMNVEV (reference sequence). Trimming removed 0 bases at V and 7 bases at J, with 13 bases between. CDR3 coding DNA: TGTGCCAGCAGTTTATCCCCGACAAACCGGGAGCAGTACTTC. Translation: CASSLSPTNREQYF.